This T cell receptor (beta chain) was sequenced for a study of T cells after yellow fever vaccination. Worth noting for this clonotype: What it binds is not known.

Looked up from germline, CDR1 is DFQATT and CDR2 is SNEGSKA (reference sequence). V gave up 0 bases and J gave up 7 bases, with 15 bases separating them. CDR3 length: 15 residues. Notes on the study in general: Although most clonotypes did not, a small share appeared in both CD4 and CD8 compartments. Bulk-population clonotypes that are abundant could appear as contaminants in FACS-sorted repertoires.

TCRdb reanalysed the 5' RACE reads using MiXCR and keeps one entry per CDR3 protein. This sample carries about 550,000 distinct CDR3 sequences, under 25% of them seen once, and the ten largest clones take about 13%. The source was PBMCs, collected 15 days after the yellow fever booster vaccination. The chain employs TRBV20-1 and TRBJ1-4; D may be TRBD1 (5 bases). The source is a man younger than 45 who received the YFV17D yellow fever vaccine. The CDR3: CSARDPAGGGEKLFF. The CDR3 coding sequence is TGCAGTGCTAGAGATCCGGCCGGGGGAGGTGAAAAACTGTTTTTT.